Below, one T cell receptor (beta chain) is given with its context. This clone was seen more than once but under ten times. What this receptor recognizes is not known. There are no base qualities to consult, and no much larger clone falls within one base. This specimen belongs to a study of metastatic and nonmetastatic thyroid tumors (dated by TCRdb to the early 2020s). Regarding the complete study: Repertoires were compared across peripheral blood and tumor or nodule tissue samples from malignant and benign thyroid patients. What the research found in general, with its limitations: In both blood and tumor samples, TCR beta diversity was reported to be significantly higher in malignant tumors than in benign nodules.

The CDR1 and CDR2 encoded by the germline V gene are SGHNT and YENEEA. Clipping removes 5 bases from V and 4 bases from J, with 10 as the unmatched junction base count. The CDR3 measures 15 amino acids from cysteine to phenylalanine. Only the CDR3 region is kept as DNA, spanning 45 bases read in frame from base 1. The protocol used for the library was PCR. TCRdb names Illumina HiSeq 4000 as the instrument used. High-throughput sequencing was used to profile the TCR beta-chain CDR3 region of every patient. As for the authors' bioinformatics: Drawing on CDR3 differences between clinicopathological groups, the researchers built a classifier meant to tell apart patients with distant-metastatic papillary thyroid cancer. The Shannon index was used to assess repertoire diversity, and the Morisita-Horn index was used to assess tumor-blood repertoire similarity. The public reads were reprocessed in TCRdb via fastp at Q25 and MiXCR, keeping in-frame beta chains. For this entry, the V and J calls and clone size follow TCRdb and not the study's own pipeline. The sample table contains about 38,000 clones; only one count was recorded for approximately 30% of them. Approximately 11% of the sample is taken by the ten largest.

Before undergoing thyroid surgery, none of the patients had been given any kind of treatment. Using T-cell receptor beta sequencing, the study looked back at clinical samples from patients collected from the early 2010s to the late 2010s. This chain is built from TRBV11-3 and TRBJ2-7; TRBD2 agrees with 8 junctional bases. The sample was blood. The receptor comes from a male donor with papillary thyroid cancer or a benign thyroid nodule (not recorded which). Some clones in this sample may be carry-over from other donors' samples. The CDR3 sequence is CASSPSGLGGYEQYF. The DNA sequence reads TGTGCCAGCAGCCCTAGCGGGCTTGGGGGTTACGAGCAGTACTTC.